The subject of this entry is one T cell receptor beta chain. This sample was taken from a study of cytomegalovirus exposure and HLA in healthy donors. The donors belonged to the roughly 130-subject validation cohort, separate from the roughly 670-subject first cohort. The table came from immunoSEQ multiplex PCR; TCRdb's copy has only in-frame clones and leaves some out. In the table there are just under 150,000 clones, around 90% of which are singletons. The germline V gene has CDR1 SGDLS and CDR2 YYNGEE. With 0 bases removed from V and 6 bases from J, the gap between germline ends came to 15 bases. The CDR3 is 16 amino acids.

The V call is TRBV9, the J call TRBJ2-2, with TRBD2 as a possible D gene (5 bases). The sample comprised PBMCs. This clonotype was obtained from a man younger than 35 in good health and CMV-seropositive. The CDR3 region is CASSVDRGVVSGELFF. The CDR3, as DNA: TGTGCCAGCAGCGTAGATCGGGGAGTAGTGTCCGGGGAGCTGTTTTTT.